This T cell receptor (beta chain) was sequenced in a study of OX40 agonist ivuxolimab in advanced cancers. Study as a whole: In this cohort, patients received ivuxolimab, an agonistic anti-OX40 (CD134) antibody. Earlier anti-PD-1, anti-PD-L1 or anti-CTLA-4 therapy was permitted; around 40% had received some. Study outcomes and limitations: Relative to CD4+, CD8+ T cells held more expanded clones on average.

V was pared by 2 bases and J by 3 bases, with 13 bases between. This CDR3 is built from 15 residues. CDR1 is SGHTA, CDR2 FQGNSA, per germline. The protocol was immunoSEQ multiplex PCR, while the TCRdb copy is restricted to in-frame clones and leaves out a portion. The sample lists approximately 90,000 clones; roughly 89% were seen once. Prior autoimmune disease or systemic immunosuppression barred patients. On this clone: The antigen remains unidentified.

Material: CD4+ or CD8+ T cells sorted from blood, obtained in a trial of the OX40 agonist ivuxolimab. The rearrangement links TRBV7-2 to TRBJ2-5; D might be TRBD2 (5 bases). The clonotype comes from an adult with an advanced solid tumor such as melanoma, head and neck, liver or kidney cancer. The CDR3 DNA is TGTGCCAGCAGCTTAAGAGGGAGCGCCGAAGAGACCCAGTACTTC. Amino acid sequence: CASSLRGSAEETQYF.